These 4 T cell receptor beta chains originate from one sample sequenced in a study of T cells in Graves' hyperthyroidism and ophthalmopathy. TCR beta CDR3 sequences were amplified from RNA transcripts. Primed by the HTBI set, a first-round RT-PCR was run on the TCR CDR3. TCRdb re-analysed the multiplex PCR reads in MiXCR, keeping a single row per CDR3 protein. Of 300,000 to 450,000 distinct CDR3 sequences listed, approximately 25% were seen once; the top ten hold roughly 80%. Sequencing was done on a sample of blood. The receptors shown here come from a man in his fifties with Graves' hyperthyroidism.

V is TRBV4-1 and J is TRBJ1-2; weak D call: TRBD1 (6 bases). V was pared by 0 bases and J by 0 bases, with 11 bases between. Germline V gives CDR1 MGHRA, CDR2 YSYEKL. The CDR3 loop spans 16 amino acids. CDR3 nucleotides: TGCGCCAGCAGCCAAGAACAGGGAAGAGCTAACTATGGCTACACCTTC. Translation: CASSQEQGRANYGYTF.

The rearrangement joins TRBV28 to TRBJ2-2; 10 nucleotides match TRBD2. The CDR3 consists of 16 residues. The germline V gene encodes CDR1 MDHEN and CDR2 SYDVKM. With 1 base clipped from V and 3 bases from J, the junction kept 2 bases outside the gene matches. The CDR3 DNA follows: TGTGCCAGCAGTTTATCCCTAGCGGGAGACACCGGGGAGCTGTTTTTT. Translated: CASSLSLAGDTGELFF. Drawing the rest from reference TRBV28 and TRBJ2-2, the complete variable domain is DVKVTQSSRYLVKRTGEKVFLECVQDMDHENMFWYRQDPGLGLRLIYFSYDVKMKEKGDIPEGYSVSREKKERFSLILESASTNQTSMYLCASSLSLAGDTGELFFGEGSRLTVL.

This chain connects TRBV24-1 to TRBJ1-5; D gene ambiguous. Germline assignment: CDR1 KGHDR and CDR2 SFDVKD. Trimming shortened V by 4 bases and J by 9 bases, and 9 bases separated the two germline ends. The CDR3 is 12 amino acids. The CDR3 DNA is TGTGCCACCAGTGAAGTCTACGGGCCCCAGCATTTT. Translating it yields CATSEVYGPQHF.

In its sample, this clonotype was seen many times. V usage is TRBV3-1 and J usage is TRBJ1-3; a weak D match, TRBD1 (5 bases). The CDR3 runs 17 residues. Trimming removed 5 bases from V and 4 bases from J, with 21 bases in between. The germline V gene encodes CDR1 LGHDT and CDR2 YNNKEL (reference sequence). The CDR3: CASSARLGRLVGNTIYF. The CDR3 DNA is TGTGCCAGCAGCGCGCGACTGGGACGTCTAGTCGGAAACACCATATATTTT.